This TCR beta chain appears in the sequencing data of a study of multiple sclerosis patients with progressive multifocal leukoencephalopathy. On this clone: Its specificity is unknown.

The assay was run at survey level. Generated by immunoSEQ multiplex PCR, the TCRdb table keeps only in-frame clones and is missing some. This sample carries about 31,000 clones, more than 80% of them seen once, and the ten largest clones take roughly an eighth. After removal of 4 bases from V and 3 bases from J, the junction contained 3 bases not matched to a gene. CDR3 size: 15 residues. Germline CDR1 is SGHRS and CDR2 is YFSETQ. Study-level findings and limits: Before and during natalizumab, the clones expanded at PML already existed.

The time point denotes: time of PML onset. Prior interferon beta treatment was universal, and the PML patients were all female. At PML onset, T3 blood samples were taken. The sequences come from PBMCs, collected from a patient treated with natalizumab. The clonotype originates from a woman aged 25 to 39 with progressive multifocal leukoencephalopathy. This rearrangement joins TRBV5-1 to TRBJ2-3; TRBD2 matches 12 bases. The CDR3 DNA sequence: TGCGCCAGCAGCCAGACTAGCGGGAGAACAGATACGCAGTATTTT. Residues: CASSQTSGRTDTQYF.